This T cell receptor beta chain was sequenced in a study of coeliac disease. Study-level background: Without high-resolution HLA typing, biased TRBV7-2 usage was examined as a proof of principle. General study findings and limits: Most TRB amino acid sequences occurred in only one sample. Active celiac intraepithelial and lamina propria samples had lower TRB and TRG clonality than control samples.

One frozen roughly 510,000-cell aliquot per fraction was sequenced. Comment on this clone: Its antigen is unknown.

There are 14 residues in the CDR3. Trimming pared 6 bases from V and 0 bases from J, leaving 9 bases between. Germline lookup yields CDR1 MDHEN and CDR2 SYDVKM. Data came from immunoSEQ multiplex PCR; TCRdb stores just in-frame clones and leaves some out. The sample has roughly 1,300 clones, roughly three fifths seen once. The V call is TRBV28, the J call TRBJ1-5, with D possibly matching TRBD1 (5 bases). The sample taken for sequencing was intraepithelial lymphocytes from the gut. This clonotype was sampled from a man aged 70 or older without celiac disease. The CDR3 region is CASRGAYSNQPQHF. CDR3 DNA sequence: TGTGCCAGCAGAGGGGCATATAGCAATCAGCCCCAGCATTTT.